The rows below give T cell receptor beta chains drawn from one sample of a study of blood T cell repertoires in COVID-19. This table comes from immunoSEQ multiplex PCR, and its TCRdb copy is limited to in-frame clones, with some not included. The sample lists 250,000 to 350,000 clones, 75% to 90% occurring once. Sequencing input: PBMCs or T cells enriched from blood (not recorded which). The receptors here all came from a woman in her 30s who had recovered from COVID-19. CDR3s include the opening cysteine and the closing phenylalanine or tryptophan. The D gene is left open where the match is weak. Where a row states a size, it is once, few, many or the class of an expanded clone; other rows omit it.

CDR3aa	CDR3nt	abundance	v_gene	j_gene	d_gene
CASSRPGQGREKLFF	TGTGCCAGCTCACGACCGGGACAGGGTAGAGAAAAACTGTTTTTT	NA	TRBV18	TRBJ1-4	TRBD1
CASSSGTKETQYF	TGTGCCAGCAGCTCCGGGACTAAGGAGACCCAGTACTTC	NA	TRBV7-2	TRBJ2-5	TRBD2
CASSLAPQGGITSGELFF	TGCGCCAGCAGCTTGGCTCCTCAGGGTGGTATAACATCCGGGGAGCTGTTTTTT	NA	TRBV5-1	TRBJ2-2	NA
CASKGWTNQQFF	TGTGCCAGCAAGGGATGGACTAATCAGCAGTTCTTC	NA	TRBV6-5	TRBJ2-1	NA
CASSFSRQGPGTEAFF	TGTGCCAGCAGCTTTTCGCGACAGGGTCCCGGCACTGAAGCTTTCTTT	NA	TRBV11-2	TRBJ1-1	TRBD1
CASSLAGGNTIYF	TGTGCCAGCAGCTTAGCCGGTGGAAACACCATATATTTT	NA	TRBV11-2	TRBJ1-3	NA
CASSYWGPRNSPLHF	TGTGCCAGCAGTTACTGGGGGCCCAGAAATTCACCCCTCCACTTT	NA	TRBV6-5	TRBJ1-6	NA
CASSQSWGRETGELFF	TGCGCCAGCAGTCAATCGTGGGGGCGCGAAACCGGGGAGCTGTTTTTT	NA	TRBV23-1	TRBJ2-2	NA
CASSLPTRQFYGYTF	TGTGCCAGCAGTTTACCGACCAGACAGTTCTATGGCTACACCTTC	NA	TRBV28	TRBJ1-2	NA
CASSFADRAEYGYTF	TGTGCCAGCAGTTTTGCGGACAGGGCTGAGTATGGCTACACCTTC	NA	TRBV28	TRBJ1-2	TRBD1
CASSPETGTRYGYTF	TGTGCCAGCAGCCCCGAGACAGGGACGCGATATGGCTACACCTTC	NA	TRBV7-2	TRBJ1-2	TRBD1
CAPGRMELYGYTF	TGTGCTCCGGGGAGAATGGAGCTCTATGGCTACACCTTC	NA	TRBV7-9	TRBJ1-2	NA
CASSGSGTSYEQYF	TGTGCCAGCAGCGGCAGCGGGACCTCCTACGAGCAGTACTTC	NA	TRBV9	TRBJ2-7	TRBD2
CASSDDRGVGRPQHF	TGTGCCAGCTCAGACGACAGGGGCGTAGGTCGGCCCCAGCATTTT	NA	TRBV18	TRBJ1-5	TRBD1
CASSPRTGNSPLHF	TGTGCCAGCAGCCCGCGTACGGGGAATTCACCCCTCCACTTT	NA	TRBV25-1	TRBJ1-6	NA
CASIGTSGGRNIQYF	TGTGCCAGTATCGGGACTAGCGGGGGGCGGAACATTCAGTACTTC	NA	TRBV19	TRBJ2-4	TRBD2
CASSFRDRAYEQYF	TGTGCCAGCAGCTTCCGGGACAGGGCCTACGAGCAGTACTTC	NA	TRBV5-6	TRBJ2-7	TRBD1
CASSQGVGEGRRETQYF	TGCGCCAGCAGCCAAGGGGTAGGGGAAGGGAGGCGGGAGACCCAGTACTTC	NA	TRBV4-1	TRBJ2-5	NA
CAISPGDGNQPQHF	TGTGCCATATCGCCGGGGGACGGCAATCAGCCCCAGCATTTT	NA	TRBV10-3	TRBJ1-5	NA
CASRADTTTNEKLFF	TGTGCCAGCAGAGCCGACACAACAACTAATGAAAAACTGTTTTTT	once	TRBV6-5	TRBJ1-4	NA
CAAQGANTGELFF	TGTGCCGCACAGGGCGCGAACACCGGGGAGCTGTTTTTT	NA	TRBV6-5	TRBJ2-2	NA
CSTRGDRGTEAFF	TGCAGCACCCGGGGAGATCGGGGCACTGAAGCTTTCTTT	once	TRBV29-1	TRBJ1-1	NA
CASSSSGGTVETQYF	TGTGCCAGCAGTAGTAGCGGGGGGACTGTAGAGACCCAGTACTTC	NA	TRBV28	TRBJ2-5	TRBD2
CASSPRTGTLPGNTEAFF	TGTGCCAGCAGCCCGCGGACAGGAACTTTACCTGGGAACACTGAAGCTTTCTTT	few	TRBV7-8	TRBJ1-1	TRBD1
CASSQFRFEEGYEQYF	TGTGCCAGCAGCCAATTCCGTTTCGAAGAGGGCTACGAGCAGTACTTC	NA	TRBV3-1/TRBV3-2	TRBJ2-7	NA
CASSFLAGGETQYF	TGTGCCAGCAGCTTTCTAGCGGGTGGGGAGACCCAGTACTTC	few	TRBV5-4	TRBJ2-5	TRBD2
CASSLGQDYGYTF	TGTGCCAGCAGCTTGGGGCAGGACTATGGCTACACCTTC	once	TRBV5-6	TRBJ1-2	NA
CASSTRTGRTEAFF	TGTGCCAGTAGTACGCGGACAGGTAGGACTGAAGCTTTCTTT	NA	TRBV19	TRBJ1-1	TRBD1
CASSFGGNTEAFF	TGTGCCAGCAGTTTCGGGGGGAACACTGAAGCTTTCTTT	NA	TRBV28	TRBJ1-1	NA